The 5 T cell receptor beta chains reported below all come from one sample, sequenced in a study of blood T cell repertoires in COVID-19. The method was immunoSEQ multiplex PCR; TCRdb's version includes in-frame clones alone and lacks a portion of them. The sample shows some 54,000 clones, 81% of them seen only once. Sample: peripheral blood. The receptors originated from an elderly woman with COVID-19, enrolled during active disease.

The rearrangement joins TRBV19 to TRBJ1-5; a weak D match, TRBD1 (5 bases). Trimming removed 1 base at V and 3 bases at J, with 10 bases between. Germline V lookup: CDR1 LNHDA, CDR2 SQIVND (reference sequence). The CDR3 covers 15 residues. The CDR3 DNA sequence: TGTGCCAGTAGTATAGGGGGCTCTGACAATCAGCCCCAGCATTTT. Protein product: CASSIGGSDNQPQHF.

V usage is TRBV9 and J usage is TRBJ2-1, with 9 bases that match TRBD1. Germline V gene lookup returns CDR1 SGDLS and CDR2 YYNGEE. CDR3 length: 15 residues. After removal of 4 bases from V and 2 bases from J, the junction contained 4 bases not matched to a gene. CDR3 protein: CASSTTGGAYNEQFF. The CDR3 DNA sequence: TGTGCCAGCAGCACTACAGGGGGCGCCTACAATGAGCAGTTCTTC.

The CDR3 here is CASSPAGPYQETQYF. The CDR3 bases are TGTGCCAGCTCACCGGCAGGGCCTTACCAAGAGACCCAGTACTTC. This rearrangement joins TRBV18 to TRBJ2-5; perhaps TRBD1 as D (5 bases). Per germline, CDR1 KGHSH and CDR2 LQKENI. The CDR3 loop spans 15 amino acids. The germline V and J ends were trimmed by 3 bases and 0 bases, with 11 bases remaining between them.

The count of this clone is one. V gene TRBV27 combines with J gene TRBJ2-1; 9 bases map to TRBD2. Trimming at V came to 4 bases and at J to 8 bases, leaving 9 bases not matched to a gene. Per germline, CDR1 MNHEY and CDR2 SMNVEV (reference sequence). The CDR3 length is 15 residues. CDR3 DNA: TGTGCCAGCAGTTCGCGGCGGGAGGGCCGGGATGAGCAGTTCTTC. Its translation is CASSSRREGRDEQFF.

The chain links TRBV2 to TRBJ1-1; a weak D match, TRBD1 (6 bases). V was cut by 7 bases and J by 4 bases, with 13 bases left in between. CDR1 SNHLY and CDR2 FYNNEI come from the germline V gene. The CDR3 length is 13 residues. CDR3 nucleotides: TGTGCCAGCAACAATCAGGGGAGCACTGAAGCTTTCTTT. Translated: CASNNQGSTEAFF.